The 6 T cell receptor beta chains given below trace back to one sample, sequenced in a study of cytomegalovirus exposure and HLA in healthy donors. Both 60 Vbeta primers and 13 Jbeta primers went into the PCR. Libraries were prepared by immunoSEQ multiplex PCR; TCRdb keeps only in-frame clonotypes and omits some of them. The table has roughly 110,000 clones, 65% to 75% seen once. The specimen sequenced was PBMCs. The receptors stem from a female donor in good health and CMV-seronegative.

A remark on this clone: The junction does not match germline at one end; this may be a read error. The chain uses TRBV6-5 and TRBJ2-7; the match to TRBD2 covers 7 bases. This CDR3 has 14 residues. Germline V gene data show CDR1 as MNHEY and CDR2 as SVGAGI. The CDR3 sequence: CASSYAGDSSEQYF. The CDR3, as DNA: TGTGCCAGCAGTTACGCGGGGGACTCCTCCGAGCAGTACTTC.

V gene TRBV19 combines with J gene TRBJ2-7; a weak D match, TRBD1 (7 bases). Looked up from germline, CDR1 is LNHDA and CDR2 is SQIVND (reference sequence). The V end lost 3 bases, the J end lost 4 bases, and 16 bases lay between the germline ends. This CDR3 contains 15 residues. The CDR3: CASSIVAGGSYEQYF. The CDR3 bases are TGTGCCAGTAGTATTGTAGCAGGGGGGTCATACGAGCAGTACTTC.

This clone was seen only a few times. The chain uses TRBV5-1 and TRBJ1-2; 7 positions agree with TRBD1. The CDR3 is made up of 14 amino acids. V lost 4 bases to trimming and J lost 6 bases; unmatched junction nucleotides: 9. Looked up from germline, CDR1 is SGHRS and CDR2 is YFSETQ. The CDR3 sequence: CASSQTNRGDGYTF. The CDR3 bases are TGCGCCAGCAGCCAAACAAACAGGGGTGATGGCTACACCTTC.

The chain recombines TRBV2 with TRBJ2-1; 8 bases line up with TRBD2. J gave up 2 bases and V 8 bases, and 5 bases lay outside the gene matches. Germline lookup yields CDR1 SNHLY and CDR2 FYNNEI. This CDR3 is built from 14 residues. The CDR3 DNA follows: TGTGCCAGCTGCCTTAGCGGGGCCTACAATGAGCAGTTCTTC. The encoded protein is CASCLSGAYNEQFF.

This clone was observed a few times. The chain employs TRBV18 and TRBJ1-4; 7 bases are shared with TRBD1. CDR3 length: 15 amino acids. Germline CDR1 is KGHSH and CDR2 is LQKENI. Trimming removed 2 bases from V and 7 bases from J; junction bases left unmatched: 7. The CDR3 coding sequence is TGTGCCAGCTCACCATCGGACAGGAAGACTGAAAAACTGTTTTTT. It yields the protein CASSPSDRKTEKLFF.

The chain joins TRBV19 to TRBJ2-7, with 10 bases that match TRBD2. This CDR3 is 13 amino acids long. V trimming: 9 bases; J trimming: 7 bases; junction bases outside the gene matches: 9. Germline assignment: CDR1 LNHDA and CDR2 SQIVND (reference sequence). The CDR3 region is CASSSGRAGEQYF. The CDR3 nucleotides read TGTGCCAGCTCAAGCGGGAGGGCCGGAGAGCAGTACTTC.